Described below is a single TCR beta chain sequence and its context. The sample originates from a study of blood T cell repertoires in COVID-19. Living in roughly 23 US areas, the participants were between roughly 18 and 95 years of age. Libraries were prepared by immunoSEQ multiplex PCR; TCRdb keeps only in-frame clonotypes and omits some of them. The sample has around 230,000 clones, about 86% seen once. Per the germline V gene, CDR1 is SGDLS and CDR2 is YYNGEE. The CDR3 sequence is 16 residues long. The J segment lost 0 bases and the V segment lost 1 base, leaving 3 bases of the junction unmatched.

The specimen was PBMCs or T cells enriched from blood (not recorded which). The chain links TRBV9 to TRBJ2-1; 8 bases agree with TRBD2. The sequence was obtained from a woman in her thirties or forties with acute COVID-19. The CDR3 DNA follows: TGTGCCAGCAGCGTACTGGGGACTAGCTCCTACAATGAGCAGTTCTTC. Amino acids: CASSVLGTSSYNEQFF.